This TCR beta chain was observed in a study of blood T cell repertoires in COVID-19. It was during active infection that Seattle patients were enrolled and then longitudinally followed. This CDR3 contains 13 residues. The germline gives CDR1 SNHLY, CDR2 FYNNEI. Trimming took off 3 bases at V and 0 bases at J, with 5 bases between the two ends. Using immunoSEQ multiplex PCR, the repertoire was profiled, and TCRdb retains in-frame clones only, with some absent. Of roughly 200,000 clones in the sample, roughly three quarters were seen once. The sequencing input was peripheral blood. The V and J genes are TRBV2 and TRBJ1-1, with D uncertain. This clonotype was obtained from a woman between 40 and 50 years old with COVID-19, enrolled during active disease. In DNA form, the CDR3 reads TGTGCCAGCAGTGAGGAGGTGAACACTGAAGCTTTCTTT. Residues: CASSEEVNTEAFF.